Sequencing of this TCR beta chain was carried out in a study of shared T cell receptors in the human thymus. Here immunoSEQ multiplex PCR was the method, and the copy in TCRdb shows in-frame clones only, minus some. The top ten hold 0.008% to 0.011% of the sample, which has roughly 700,000 clones, 85% to 90% seen once. A further study also used this sample, focusing on human thymus T cells.

Source material: thymocytes. The TCR comes from a boy in the first two years of life with a congenital heart defect.

The CDR3 loop reads CSAAIDEQYF. CDR3 DNA: TGCAGTGCTGCTATTGACGAGCAGTACTTC. The chain has TRBV20-1 and TRBJ2-7; D is unresolved. The germline gives CDR1 DFQATT, CDR2 SNEGSKA (reference sequence). This CDR3 has 10 residues. With 5 bases removed from V and 5 bases from J, the gap between germline ends came to 7 bases.